This T cell receptor (beta chain) was identified in a study of blood T cell repertoires in COVID-19. Study-wide background: The origin of the acute and convalescent COVID-19 samples was the United States, Italy and Spain.

Germline CDR1 is LGHDT and CDR2 is YNNKEL (reference sequence). The ends lost 0 bases at V and 10 bases at J; junction bases unmatched: 1. This CDR3 region has 13 residues. Produced via immunoSEQ multiplex PCR; TCRdb's table is partial and in-frame only. The sample has about 180,000 clones, roughly 88% seen once. The clonotype comes from an older man with COVID-19, enrolled during active disease. Sequenced input: peripheral blood. The V and J genes are TRBV3-1 (or the pseudogene TRBV3-2) and TRBJ2-1, with 9 nucleotides matching TRBD2. CDR3 sequence reads: CASSQDSGSEQFF. The CDR3 DNA sequence: TGTGCCAGCAGCCAAGATAGCGGGAGCGAGCAGTTCTTC.